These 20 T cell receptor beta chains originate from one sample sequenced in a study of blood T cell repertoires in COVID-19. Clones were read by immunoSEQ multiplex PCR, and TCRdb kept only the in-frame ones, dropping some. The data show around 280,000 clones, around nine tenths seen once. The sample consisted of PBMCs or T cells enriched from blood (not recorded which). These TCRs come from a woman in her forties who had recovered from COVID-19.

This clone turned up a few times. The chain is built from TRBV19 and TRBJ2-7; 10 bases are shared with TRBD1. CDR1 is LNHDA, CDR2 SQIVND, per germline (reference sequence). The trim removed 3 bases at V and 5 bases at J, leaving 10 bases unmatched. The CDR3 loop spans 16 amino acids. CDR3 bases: TGTGCCAGTAGTATCGGCCGAGGGACAGGGGTCCACGAGCAGTACTTC. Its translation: CASSIGRGTGVHEQYF.

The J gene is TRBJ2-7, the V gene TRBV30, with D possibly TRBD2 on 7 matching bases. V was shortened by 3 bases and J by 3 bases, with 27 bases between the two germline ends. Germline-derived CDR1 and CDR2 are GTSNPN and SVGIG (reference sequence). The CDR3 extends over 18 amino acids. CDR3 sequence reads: CAWSRVGSGRGIDYEQYF. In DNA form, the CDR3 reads TGTGCCTGGAGCCGAGTAGGGAGTGGGAGGGGGATCGACTACGAGCAGTACTTC.

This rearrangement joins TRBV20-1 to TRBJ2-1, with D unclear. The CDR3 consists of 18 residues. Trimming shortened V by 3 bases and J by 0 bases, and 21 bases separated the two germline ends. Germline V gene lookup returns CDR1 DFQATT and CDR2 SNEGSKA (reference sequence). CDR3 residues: CSASSNPRRPSSYNEQFF. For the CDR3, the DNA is TGCAGTGCTAGTAGTAATCCCCGGCGGCCTAGCTCCTACAATGAGCAGTTCTTC.

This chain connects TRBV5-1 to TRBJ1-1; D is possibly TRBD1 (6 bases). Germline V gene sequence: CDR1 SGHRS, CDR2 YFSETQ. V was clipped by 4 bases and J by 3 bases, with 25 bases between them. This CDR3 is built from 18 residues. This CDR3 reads CASSRRQIQGPGYTEAFF. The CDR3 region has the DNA TGCGCCAGCAGCCGCCGCCAAATACAGGGTCCGGGGTACACTGAAGCTTTCTTT.

This CDR3 reads CASSDPGLAGGTDTQYF. DNA for the CDR3: TGTGCCAGCAGCGACCCCGGACTAGCGGGAGGCACAGATACGCAGTATTTT. The genes are TRBV6-2 or TRBV6-3 and TRBJ2-3, with 13 bases identical to TRBD2. The CDR3 length is 17 residues. Germline V gene lookup returns CDR1 MNHEY and CDR2 SVGEGT. With V trimmed by 6 bases and J by 1 base, 7 bases remained unmatched.

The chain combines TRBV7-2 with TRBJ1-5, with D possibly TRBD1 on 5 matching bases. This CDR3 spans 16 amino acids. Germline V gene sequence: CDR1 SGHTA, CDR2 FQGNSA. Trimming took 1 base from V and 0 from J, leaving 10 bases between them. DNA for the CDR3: TGTGCCAGCAGCTTAGGACAGCTGAATAGCAATCAGCCCCAGCATTTT. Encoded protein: CASSLGQLNSNQPQHF.

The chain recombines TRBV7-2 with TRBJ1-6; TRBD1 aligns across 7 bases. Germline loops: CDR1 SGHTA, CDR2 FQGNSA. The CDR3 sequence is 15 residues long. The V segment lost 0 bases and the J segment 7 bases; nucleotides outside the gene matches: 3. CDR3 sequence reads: CASSLAGGDNSPLHF. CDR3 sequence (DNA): TGTGCCAGCAGCTTAGCAGGGGGCGACAATTCACCCCTCCACTTT.

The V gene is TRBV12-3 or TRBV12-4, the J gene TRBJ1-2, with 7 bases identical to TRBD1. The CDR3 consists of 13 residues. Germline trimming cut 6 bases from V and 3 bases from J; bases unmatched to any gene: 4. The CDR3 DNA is TGTGCCAGCAGGCCGGGACAGCACTATGGCTACACCTTC. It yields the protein CASRPGQHYGYTF.

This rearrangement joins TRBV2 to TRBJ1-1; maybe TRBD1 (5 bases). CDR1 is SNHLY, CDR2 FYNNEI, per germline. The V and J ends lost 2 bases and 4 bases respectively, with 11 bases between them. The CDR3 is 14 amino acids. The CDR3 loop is CASSESWGGTEAFF. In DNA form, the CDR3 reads TGTGCCAGCAGTGAAAGCTGGGGGGGCACTGAAGCTTTCTTT.

DNA of the CDR3: TGCGCCAGCAGCTCGAGAACAGGGGGCGCCCCGGAAAAACTGTTTTTT. The encoded protein is CASSSRTGGAPEKLFF. V is TRBV5-1 and J is TRBJ1-4; 9 positions match TRBD1. The germline V gene encodes CDR1 SGHRS and CDR2 YFSETQ. The CDR3 is made up of 16 amino acids. The V and J ends lost 3 bases and 8 bases, in that order; junction bases with no gene match: 11.

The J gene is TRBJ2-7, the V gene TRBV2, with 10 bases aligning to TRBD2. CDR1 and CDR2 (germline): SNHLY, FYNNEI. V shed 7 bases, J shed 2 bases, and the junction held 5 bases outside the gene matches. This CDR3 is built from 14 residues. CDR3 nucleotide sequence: TGTGCCAGCATGAATAGCGGGAGGACCTACGAGCAGTACTTC. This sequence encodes CASMNSGRTYEQYF.

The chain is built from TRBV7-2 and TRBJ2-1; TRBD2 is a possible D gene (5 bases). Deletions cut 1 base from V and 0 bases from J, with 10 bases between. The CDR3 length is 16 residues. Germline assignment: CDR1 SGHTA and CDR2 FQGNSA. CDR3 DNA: TGTGCCAGCAGCTTAGAGGCGGGCTACTCCTACAATGAGCAGTTCTTC. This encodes CASSLEAGYSYNEQFF.

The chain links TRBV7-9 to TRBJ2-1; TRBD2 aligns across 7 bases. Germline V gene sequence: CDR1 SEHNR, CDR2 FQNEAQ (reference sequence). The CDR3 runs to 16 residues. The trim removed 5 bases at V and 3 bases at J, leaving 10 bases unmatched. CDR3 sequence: CASSPRTRQNYNEQFF. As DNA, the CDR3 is TGTGCCAGCAGCCCCCGGACTAGGCAGAACTACAATGAGCAGTTCTTC.

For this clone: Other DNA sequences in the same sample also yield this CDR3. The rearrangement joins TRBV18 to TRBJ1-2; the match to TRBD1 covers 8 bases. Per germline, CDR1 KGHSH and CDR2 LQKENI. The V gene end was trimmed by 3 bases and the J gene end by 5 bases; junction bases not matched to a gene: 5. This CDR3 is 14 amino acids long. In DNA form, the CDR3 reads TGTGCCAGCTCACCGGGGACAGGTTCTTATGGCTACACCTTC. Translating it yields CASSPGTGSYGYTF.

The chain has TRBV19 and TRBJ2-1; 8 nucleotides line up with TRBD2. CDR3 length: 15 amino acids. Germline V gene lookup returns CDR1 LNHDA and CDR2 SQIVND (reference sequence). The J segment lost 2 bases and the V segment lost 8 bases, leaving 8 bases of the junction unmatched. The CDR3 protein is CASRGAGGPYNEQFF. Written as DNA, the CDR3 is TGTGCCAGTCGCGGGGCGGGGGGCCCCTACAATGAGCAGTTCTTC.

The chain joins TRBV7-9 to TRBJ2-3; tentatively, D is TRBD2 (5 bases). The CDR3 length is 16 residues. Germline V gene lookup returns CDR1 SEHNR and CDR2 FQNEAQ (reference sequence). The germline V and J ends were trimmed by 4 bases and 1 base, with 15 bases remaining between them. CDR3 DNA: TGTGCCAGCAGCTCAGGTCGGGGTGACGGCACAGATACGCAGTATTTT. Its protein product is CASSSGRGDGTDTQYF.

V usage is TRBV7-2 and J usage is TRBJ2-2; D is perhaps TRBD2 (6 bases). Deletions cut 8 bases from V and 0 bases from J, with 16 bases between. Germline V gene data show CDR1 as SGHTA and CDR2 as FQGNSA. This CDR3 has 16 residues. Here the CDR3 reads CASRGWRDANTGELFF. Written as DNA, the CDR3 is TGTGCCAGCCGTGGATGGCGGGACGCGAACACCGGGGAGCTGTTTTTT.

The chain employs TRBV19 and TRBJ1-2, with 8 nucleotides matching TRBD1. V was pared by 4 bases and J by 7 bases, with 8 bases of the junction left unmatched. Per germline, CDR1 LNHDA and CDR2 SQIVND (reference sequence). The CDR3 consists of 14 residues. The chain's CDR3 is CASSTRGQPGGYTF. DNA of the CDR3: TGTGCCAGTAGTACCAGGGGGCAGCCAGGTGGCTACACCTTC.

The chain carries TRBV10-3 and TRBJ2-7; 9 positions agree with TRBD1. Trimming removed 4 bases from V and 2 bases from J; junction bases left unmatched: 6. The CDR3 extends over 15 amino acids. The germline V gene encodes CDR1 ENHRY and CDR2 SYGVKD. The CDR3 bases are TGTGCCATCAGTGGACCGGGACAGGGTCCCTACGAGCAGTACTTC. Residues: CAISGPGQGPYEQYF.

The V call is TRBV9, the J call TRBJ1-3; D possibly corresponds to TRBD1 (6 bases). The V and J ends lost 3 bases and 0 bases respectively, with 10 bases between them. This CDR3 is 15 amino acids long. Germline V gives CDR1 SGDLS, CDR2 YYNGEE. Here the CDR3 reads CASSATGNSGNTIYF. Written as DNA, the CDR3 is TGTGCCAGCAGCGCGACAGGAAACTCTGGAAACACCATATATTTT.